The rows below give T cell receptor beta chains drawn from one sample of a study of shared clonotypes between healthy human individuals. The method was immunoSEQ multiplex PCR; TCRdb's version includes in-frame clones alone and lacks a portion of them. The sample lists nearly 2 million clones, over 85% occurring once. The sample was naive CD8+ T cells sorted from blood. The receptors stem from a man younger than 35 in good health. The CDR3 runs from the conserved cysteine through the conserved F or W. Fields, in order: V gene, D gene, clone size, CDR3 length, J gene, CDR3 protein, CDR3 DNA. The D gene is left open where the match is weak. The size of a clone is reported for some rows only, either as once, few or many, or as a class for expanded clones.

>TRBV9|.|.|15|TRBJ1-1
CASSVAGGLGTEAFF
TGTGCCAGCAGCGTAGCGGGGGGCCTAGGCACTGAAGCTTTCTTT
>TRBV6-5|.|.|14|TRBJ2-1
CASKRLLGDNEQFF
TGTGCCAGCAAAAGACTACTTGGGGACAATGAGCAGTTCTTC
>TRBV28|TRBD1|.|14|TRBJ2-7
CASSPPGGEYEQYF
TGTGCCAGCAGTCCGCCAGGGGGCGAGTACGAGCAGTACTTC
>TRBV7-6|.|.|16|TRBJ2-3
CASSLATGEGTDTQYF
TGTGCCAGCAGCTTAGCGACGGGAGAAGGCACAGATACGCAGTATTTT
>TRBV5-4|.|.|16|TRBJ1-2
CASSRWGPGAIDGYTF
TGTGCCAGCAGCCGGTGGGGGCCAGGCGCGATAGATGGCTACACCTTC
>TRBV27|TRBD2|.|15|TRBJ2-7
CASSLSGTSIYEQYF
TGTGCCAGCAGTTTAAGTGGGACTAGCATTTACGAGCAGTACTTC
>TRBV10-3|TRBD1|.|13|TRBJ2-7
CAISGTGTYEQYF
TGTGCCATCAGTGGGACAGGTACCTACGAGCAGTACTTC
>TRBV5-1|TRBD2|.|15|TRBJ2-5
CASSVAGGPQETQYF
TGCGCCAGCAGCGTAGCGGGAGGCCCCCAAGAGACCCAGTACTTC
>TRBV18|.|.|14|TRBJ2-7
CASSPTREINEQYF
TGTGCCAGCTCACCAACCAGGGAGATCAACGAGCAGTACTTC
>TRBV13|TRBD2|.|14|TRBJ2-7
CASSLAGTRDEQYF
TGTGCCAGCAGCTTGGCCGGGACTAGAGACGAGCAGTACTTC
>TRBV7-9|TRBD2|.|14|TRBJ2-5
CASSLVGTSETQYF
TGTGCCAGCAGCTTAGTTGGGACTAGCGAGACCCAGTACTTC
>TRBV2|.|.|13|TRBJ2-2
CASGPYDTGELFF
TGTGCCAGCGGCCCTTACGACACCGGGGAGCTGTTTTTT
>TRBV18|.|.|15|TRBJ2-3
CASSPGPGYTDTQYF
TGTGCCAGCTCACCCGGACCCGGCTACACAGATACGCAGTATTTT
>TRBV6-4|.|.|16|TRBJ1-5
CASSDPRGYSNQPQHF
TGTGCCAGCAGTGACCCAAGAGGGTATAGCAATCAGCCCCAGCATTTT
>TRBV6-5|.|.|12|TRBJ1-2
CASSYPETGYTF
TGTGCCAGCAGTTACCCCGAAACGGGCTACACCTTC
>TRBV5-6|.|.|12|TRBJ1-1
CASSPAGTEAFF
TGTGCCAGCAGCCCCGCCGGGACTGAAGCTTTCTTT
>TRBV9|TRBD2|.|15|TRBJ2-7
CASSAGTSVSYEQYF
TGTGCCAGCAGCGCCGGGACTAGCGTCTCCTACGAGCAGTACTTC
>TRBV7-9|.|once|13|TRBJ1-1
CASSFQDETEAFF
TGTGCCAGCAGCTTCCAGGACGAGACTGAAGCTTTCTTT
>TRBV6-5|TRBD1|.|14|TRBJ1-2
CASSYSRQGGGYTF
TGTGCCAGCAGTTACTCGCGACAGGGGGGCGGCTACACCTTC
>TRBV5-1|.|.|11|TRBJ2-7
CASSSLVEQYF
TGCGCCAGCAGCTCCCTCGTTGAGCAGTACTTC
>TRBV4-1|TRBD2|.|13|TRBJ2-1
CASSPGLVNEQFF
TGCGCCAGCAGCCCCGGACTAGTAAATGAGCAGTTCTTC
>TRBV5-6|.|.|15|TRBJ2-6
CASSPWGAGANVLTF
TGTGCCAGCAGCCCCTGGGGGGCTGGGGCCAACGTCCTGACTTTC
>TRBV30|TRBD1|.|15|TRBJ2-5
CAWSFGTGDGETQYF
TGTGCCTGGAGTTTTGGCACAGGGGATGGGGAGACCCAGTACTTC
>TRBV6-6|.|.|15|TRBJ2-3
CASSWKDYSTDTQYF
TGTGCCAGCAGTTGGAAGGACTATAGCACAGATACGCAGTATTTT
>TRBV2|TRBD2|.|17|TRBJ2-2
CASRPLLAGVGTGELFF
TGTGCCAGCAGACCGCTGCTAGCGGGGGTGGGCACCGGGGAGCTGTTTTTT
>TRBV7-9|.|.|13|TRBJ2-3
CASSVASIDTQYF
TGTGCCAGCAGCGTTGCTAGCATAGATACGCAGTATTTT
>TRBV7-9|.|once|12|TRBJ1-5
CASSFFGQPQHF
TGTGCCAGCAGCTTTTTTGGGCAGCCCCAGCATTTT
>TRBV27|.|.|14|TRBJ2-7
CASSPNPGPDEQYF
TGTGCCAGCAGTCCAAACCCGGGACCGGACGAGCAGTACTTC
>TRBV6-6|.|.|15|TRBJ2-1
CASSSTRDVYNEQFF
TGTGCCAGCAGTTCCACCCGGGACGTCTACAATGAGCAGTTCTTC
>TRBV7-9|.|.|15|TRBJ2-3
CASSLAARHTDTQYF
TGTGCCAGCAGCTTAGCGGCCCGTCATACAGATACGCAGTATTTT
>TRBV7-2|TRBD1|.|15|TRBJ2-7
CASSSKDRNFDEQYF
TGTGCCAGCAGCTCCAAGGACAGGAACTTCGACGAGCAGTACTTC
>TRBV6-5|.|.|15|TRBJ2-1
CASSYNRGSYNEQFF
TGTGCCAGCAGTTACAACCGGGGGTCCTACAATGAGCAGTTCTTC
>TRBV9|.|once|15|TRBJ1-5
CASSTDGSRGEPQHF
TGTGCCAGCAGCACGGACGGGTCCCGAGGGGAGCCCCAGCATTTT
>TRBV30|TRBD2|.|13|TRBJ2-3
CAWWGGEGDTQYF
TGTGCCTGGTGGGGCGGGGAGGGGGATACGCAGTATTTT
>TRBV6-6|.|.|13|TRBJ2-7
CASSPGPAYEQYF
TGTGCCAGCAGCCCTGGGCCAGCCTACGAGCAGTACTTC